This T cell receptor (beta chain) is from a study of shared clonotypes between healthy human individuals. With regard to this clone: The target antigen is unknown.

Study-level results: It was anticipated that sequencing depth would influence how many clonotypes donors shared. A handful of donors showed sharing of about 5.5% of naive CD4 clonotypes.

For each subset, genomic DNA was distributed in equal portions over several immunoSEQ plates. Sequenced by immunoSEQ multiplex PCR; TCRdb stores in-frame clones only, minus some. Counted here are 600,000 to 700,000 clones, around four fifths occurring once; the ten biggest clones make up more than 1.5%. Trimming cost V 0 bases and J 6 bases, with 10 bases left between them. The germline V gene has CDR1 SGHRS and CDR2 YFSETQ. The CDR3 runs 14 residues. Healthy adults negative for HIV, lacking recent acute infections or vaccinations, served as donors. V gene TRBV5-1 combines with J gene TRBJ1-5; D perhaps matches TRBD1 (6 bases). This TCR was recovered from a woman aged 25 to 39 in good health. Specimen: memory CD4+ T cells sorted from blood. Documented subset: CD45RA-negative fraction. The CDR3 region is CASSLEQGGQPQHF. The CDR3 DNA sequence: TGCGCCAGCAGCTTGGAACAGGGAGGTCAGCCCCAGCATTTT.